What follows describes a single T cell receptor (beta chain). This specimen belongs to a study of read filtering for tumor transcriptome and immune sequencing. About the study: The cohort had over 16 men and approximately 14 women aged about 40 to 90, mean approximately 66 years.

The CDR3 is 13 amino acids. The germline V and J ends were trimmed by 0 bases and 8 bases, with 7 bases remaining between them. Germline V CDR1 and CDR2: LGHNA, YSLEER. The library was built from about 400 ng RNA with molecular barcoded adaptors for alpha/delta and beta/gamma chains. Via MiXCR, TCRdb re-called the reads, giving one row per CDR3 protein. The table records 60,000 to 80,000 distinct CDR3 sequences, about 15% of them present only once. The specimen was a population of CD138-negative cells sorted from bone marrow. The rearrangement uses TRBV4-3 and TRBJ1-4; no clear D. This sequence was found in a donor aged 40 or over with multiple myeloma. This CDR3 reads CASSQDREEKLFF. The CDR3 nucleotides read TGCGCCAGCAGCCAAGATAGAGAAGAAAAACTGTTTTTT.